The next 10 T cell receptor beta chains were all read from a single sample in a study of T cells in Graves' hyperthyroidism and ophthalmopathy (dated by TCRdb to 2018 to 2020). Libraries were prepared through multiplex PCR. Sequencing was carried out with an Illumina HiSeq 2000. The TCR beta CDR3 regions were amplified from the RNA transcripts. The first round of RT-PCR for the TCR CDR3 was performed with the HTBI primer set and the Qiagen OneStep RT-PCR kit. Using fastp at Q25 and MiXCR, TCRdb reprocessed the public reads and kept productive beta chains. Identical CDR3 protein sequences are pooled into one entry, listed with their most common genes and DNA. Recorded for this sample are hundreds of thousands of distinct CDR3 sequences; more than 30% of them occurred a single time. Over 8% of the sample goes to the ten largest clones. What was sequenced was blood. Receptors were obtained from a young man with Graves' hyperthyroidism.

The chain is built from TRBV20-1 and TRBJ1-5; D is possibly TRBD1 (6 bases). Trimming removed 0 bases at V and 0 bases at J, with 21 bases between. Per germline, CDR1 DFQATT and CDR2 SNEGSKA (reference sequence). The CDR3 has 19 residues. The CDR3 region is CSAREVRKGGLNSNQPQHF. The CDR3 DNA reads TGCAGTGCTAGAGAGGTGCGAAAGGGGGGCCTAAATAGCAATCAGCCCCAGCATTTT.

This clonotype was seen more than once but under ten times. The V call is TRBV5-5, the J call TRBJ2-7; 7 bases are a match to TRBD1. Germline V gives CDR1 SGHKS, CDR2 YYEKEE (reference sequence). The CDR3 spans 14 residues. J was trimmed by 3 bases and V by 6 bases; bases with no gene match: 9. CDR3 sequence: CASMWPGTVYEQYF. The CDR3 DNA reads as TGTGCCAGCATGTGGCCGGGGACAGTCTACGAGCAGTACTTC.

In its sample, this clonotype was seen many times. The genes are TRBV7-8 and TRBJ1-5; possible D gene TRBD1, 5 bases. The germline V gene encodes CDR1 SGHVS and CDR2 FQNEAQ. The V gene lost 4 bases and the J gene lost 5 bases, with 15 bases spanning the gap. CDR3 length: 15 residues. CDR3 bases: TGTGCCAGCAGCTCACTCCTCAGGGTGGATCAGCCCCAGCATTTT. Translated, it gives CASSSLLRVDQPQHF.

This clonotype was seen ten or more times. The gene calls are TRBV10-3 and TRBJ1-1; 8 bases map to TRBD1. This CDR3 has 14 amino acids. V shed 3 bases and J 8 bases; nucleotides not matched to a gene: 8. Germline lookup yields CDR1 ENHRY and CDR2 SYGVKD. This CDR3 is CAISDGQGLSEAFF. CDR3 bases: TGTGCCATCAGTGATGGACAGGGATTATCGGAAGCTTTCTTT.

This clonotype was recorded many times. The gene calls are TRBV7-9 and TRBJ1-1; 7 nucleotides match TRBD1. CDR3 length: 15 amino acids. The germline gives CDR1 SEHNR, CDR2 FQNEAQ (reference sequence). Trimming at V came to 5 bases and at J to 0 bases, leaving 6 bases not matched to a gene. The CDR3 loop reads CASSNPGQLNTEAFF. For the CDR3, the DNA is TGTGCCAGCAGCAACCCGGGACAGCTGAACACTGAAGCTTTCTTT.

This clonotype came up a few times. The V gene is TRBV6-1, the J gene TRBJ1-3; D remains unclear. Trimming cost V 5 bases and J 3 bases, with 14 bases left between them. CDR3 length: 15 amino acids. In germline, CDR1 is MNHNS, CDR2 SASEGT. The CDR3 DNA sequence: TGTGCCAGCAGTTACCTGGCAGAACTTGGAAACACCATATATTTT. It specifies CASSYLAELGNTIYF.

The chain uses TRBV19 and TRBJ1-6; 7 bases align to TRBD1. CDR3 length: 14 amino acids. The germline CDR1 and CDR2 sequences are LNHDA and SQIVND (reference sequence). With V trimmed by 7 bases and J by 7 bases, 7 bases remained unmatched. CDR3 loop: CASTSGQENSPLHF. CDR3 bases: TGTGCCAGTACCTCCGGACAGGAAAATTCACCCCTCCACTTT.

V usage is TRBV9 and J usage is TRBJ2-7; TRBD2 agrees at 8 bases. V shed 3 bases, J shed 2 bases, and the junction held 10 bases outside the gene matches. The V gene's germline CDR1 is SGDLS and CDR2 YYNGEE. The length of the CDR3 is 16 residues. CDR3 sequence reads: CASSASAGLAAYEQYF. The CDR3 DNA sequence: TGTGCCAGCAGCGCCTCCGCTGGACTAGCAGCCTACGAGCAGTACTTC.

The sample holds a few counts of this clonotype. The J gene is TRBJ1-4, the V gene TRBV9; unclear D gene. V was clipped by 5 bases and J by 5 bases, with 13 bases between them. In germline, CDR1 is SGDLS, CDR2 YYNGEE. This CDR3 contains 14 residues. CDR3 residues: CASSLGVSNEKLFF. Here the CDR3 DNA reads TGTGCCAGCAGTTTAGGAGTTAGCAATGAAAAACTGTTTTTT.

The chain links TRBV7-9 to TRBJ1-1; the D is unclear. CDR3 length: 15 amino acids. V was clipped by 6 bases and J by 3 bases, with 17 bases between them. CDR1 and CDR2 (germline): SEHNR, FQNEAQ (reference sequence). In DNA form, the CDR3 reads TGTGCCAGCAGTGTTGACTCCCCTGGGTACACTGAAGCTTTCTTT. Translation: CASSVDSPGYTEAFF. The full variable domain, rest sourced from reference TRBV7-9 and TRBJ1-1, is DTGVSQNPRHKITKRGQNVTFRCDPISEHNRLYWYRQTLGQGPEFLTYFQNEAQLEKSRLLSDRFSAERPKGSFSTLEIQRTEQGDSAMYLCASSVDSPGYTEAFFGQGTRLTVV.